Each of the 21 T cell receptor beta chains below was sequenced from the same sample in a study of vaccination and CD4 T cells after COVID-19. The Oncomine TCR Beta short-read assay sequenced DNA from cultured CD4+ T cells. Each CDR3 protein is one row after TCRdb ran MiXCR on the PCR reads. The sample comprises almost 25,000 distinct CDR3 sequences, about 60% of which are singletons, and 7.8% rests with the top ten. These TCRs' antigens remain unknown. Treatment specified: 10-day PBMC culture with coronavirus spike peptide pools or control peptides (ViraFEST assay). Sequenced material: CD4+ T cells from blood, cultured in vitro. Source of these receptors: a human donor who had recovered from COVID-19.

The genes are TRBV11-3 and TRBJ2-7; D possibly corresponds to TRBD2 (6 bases). This CDR3 spans 15 amino acids. V was trimmed by 2 bases and J by 6 bases, leaving 17 bases between them. CDR1 is SGHNT and CDR2 is YENEEA in the germline V gene. This CDR3 is CASSLSGPQGGEQYF. In DNA, the CDR3 is TGTGCCAGCAGCTTATCCGGACCCCAGGGAGGCGAGCAGTACTTC.

J is TRBJ1-1 and V is TRBV2; a possible D gene is TRBD1 (5 bases). CDR3 length: 15 residues. V lost 4 bases and J 0 bases, leaving 12 bases between the germline ends. Per germline, CDR1 SNHLY and CDR2 FYNNEI. This chain's CDR3 is CASSAREKVNTEAFF. The CDR3 nucleotides read TGTGCCAGCAGTGCCAGGGAAAAGGTGAACACTGAAGCTTTCTTT.

The chain uses TRBV25-1 and TRBJ1-1; TRBD1 might be the D (5 bases). The V end was cut by 4 bases, the J end by 11 bases, with 11 bases between. The V gene's germline CDR1 is MGHDK and CDR2 SYGVNS. The length of the CDR3 is 11 residues. DNA of the CDR3: TGTGCCAGCAGTGCCGGGACCGCGGCTTTCTTT. It translates to CASSAGTAAFF.

The chain has TRBV24-1 and TRBJ1-2; D might be TRBD1 (6 bases). Per germline, CDR1 KGHDR and CDR2 SFDVKD. CDR3 size: 13 residues. V was trimmed by 5 bases and J by 8 bases, leaving 14 bases between them. The CDR3 loop reads CATSGNGGQGYTF. CDR3 DNA: TGTGCCACCAGTGGAAACGGGGGACAAGGCTACACCTTC.

The V and J genes are TRBV9 and TRBJ1-1; D possibly corresponds to TRBD1 (5 bases). There are 14 residues in the CDR3. V lost 3 bases to trimming and J lost 4 bases, with 13 bases between them. The germline V gene encodes CDR1 SGDLS and CDR2 YYNGEE. The CDR3 DNA reads TGTGCCAGCAGCGACCGACAGTCGGGCACTGAAGCTTTCTTT. It translates to CASSDRQSGTEAFF.

This chain connects TRBV25-1 to TRBJ1-5, with D perhaps matching TRBD1 (5 bases). Trimming cost V 3 bases and J 4 bases, with 13 bases left between them. The CDR3 has 15 residues. CDR1 and CDR2 from the germline V gene are MGHDK and SYGVNS. The CDR3 nucleotides are TGTGCCAGCAGTGACCAGGGTCTTGGGAATCAGCCCCAGCATTTT. This encodes CASSDQGLGNQPQHF.

In this sample, this clonotype turned up a few times. This chain links TRBV5-1 with TRBJ2-7, with no clear D. The V end was cut by 0 bases, the J end by 3 bases, with 13 bases between. The CDR3 runs to 15 residues. Germline V lookup: CDR1 SGHRS, CDR2 YFSETQ. As DNA, the CDR3 is TGCGCCAGCAGCTTGGCCCCTATACCTGACTACGAGCAGTACTTC. Encoded protein: CASSLAPIPDYEQYF.

There are a few counts of this clonotype. The rearrangement joins TRBV7-2 to TRBJ1-2; tentatively, D is TRBD1 (6 bases). The CDR3 sequence is 14 residues long. V was clipped by 5 bases and J by 6 bases, with 16 bases between them. Germline V CDR1 and CDR2: SGHTA, FQGNSA. The CDR3 sequence: CASSPNTGRDGYTF. The CDR3 DNA sequence: TGTGCCAGCAGCCCTAATACAGGGAGAGATGGCTACACCTTC.

CDR3 DNA: TGTGCCAGCAGGAGACAGGGGCTAGCCAAAAACATTCAGTACTTC. Its protein is CASRRQGLAKNIQYF. The chain uses TRBV6-1 and TRBJ2-4; 8 bases match TRBD1. Germline V gene lookup returns CDR1 MNHNS and CDR2 SASEGT. The ends lost 6 bases at V and 0 bases at J; junction bases unmatched: 4. The CDR3 spans 15 residues.

This clonotype occurred a few times. The chain carries TRBV20-1 and TRBJ1-4; D perhaps matches TRBD1 (5 bases). This CDR3 is built from 13 residues. Germline values: CDR1 DFQATT, CDR2 SNEGSKA (reference sequence). V was clipped by 6 bases and J by 7 bases, with 15 bases between them. CDR3 loop: CSAHAGGSEKLFF. The CDR3 DNA is TGCAGTGCCCACGCCGGGGGGAGTGAAAAACTGTTTTTT.

The J gene is TRBJ2-3, the V gene TRBV20-1; D possibly corresponds to TRBD2 (5 bases). Trimming took off 6 bases at V and 1 base at J, with 14 bases between the two ends. CDR1 and CDR2 (germline): DFQATT, SNEGSKA (reference sequence). The CDR3 is 14 residues long. This CDR3 is CSAERSGRTDTQYF. CDR3 DNA: TGCAGTGCCGAGAGGAGCGGACGCACAGATACGCAGTATTTT.

J is TRBJ2-1 and V is TRBV7-2; D gene unclear. This CDR3 has 14 amino acids. The V end was cut by 2 bases, the J end by 9 bases, with 14 bases between. Germline CDR1 is SGHTA and CDR2 is FQGNSA. The CDR3 DNA sequence: TGTGCCAGCAGCTTACGGGTCACCACCCCTGAGCAGTTCTTC. Protein sequence: CASSLRVTTPEQFF.

This chain uses TRBV6-1 with TRBJ1-2; weak D call: TRBD1 (5 bases). V lost 6 bases to trimming and J lost 0 bases, with 14 bases between them. Per germline, CDR1 MNHNS and CDR2 SASEGT. The CDR3 extends over 15 amino acids. The CDR3 sequence: CASSSGARANYGYTF. The CDR3 DNA is TGTGCCAGCAGCTCCGGGGCCCGGGCTAACTATGGCTACACCTTC.

V is TRBV12-5 and J is TRBJ1-1; D perhaps matches TRBD1 (5 bases). Germline lookup yields CDR1 LGHNT and CDR2 FRNRAP. The CDR3 is made up of 16 amino acids. Trimming pared 2 bases from V and 0 bases from J, leaving 13 bases between. CDR3 residues: CASGLMQGPMNTEAFF. The CDR3 DNA reads as TGTGCTAGTGGTTTGATGCAGGGCCCTATGAACACTGAAGCTTTCTTT.

This chain links TRBV7-2 with TRBJ2-3, with unresolved D. The germline V and J ends were trimmed by 2 bases and 2 bases, with 5 bases remaining between them. Germline V gene lookup returns CDR1 SGHTA and CDR2 FQGNSA. This CDR3 comprises 13 residues. CDR3 in amino acids: CASSLSPTDTQYF. For the CDR3, the DNA is TGTGCCAGCAGCTTATCTCCCACAGATACGCAGTATTTT.

This chain joins TRBV19 and TRBJ1-1; D might be TRBD1 (5 bases). The CDR3 spans 15 residues. V lost 5 bases and J lost 5, with 18 bases in between. Germline CDR1 LNHDA, CDR2 SQIVND (reference sequence). Here the CDR3 reads CASSAGLTRRTEAFF. The CDR3 region has the DNA TGTGCCAGTAGTGCGGGACTGACCAGGAGGACTGAAGCTTTCTTT.

This clonotype was observed a single time. This chain connects TRBV20-1 to TRBJ2-7; 8 bases align to TRBD1. V gave up 6 bases and J gave up 6 bases; unmatched junction bases: 16. The length of the CDR3 is 15 residues. From germline, CDR1 is DFQATT and CDR2 SNEGSKA (reference sequence). CDR3 nucleotides: TGCAGTGCAGCGAGGGGACAGGCGAGACAGGCCGAGCAGTACTTC. This gives the protein CSAARGQARQAEQYF.

CDR3 in DNA: TGTGCCAGCTACAGGGTGAACACTGAAGCTTTCTTT. Protein product: CASYRVNTEAFF. The chain employs TRBV2 and TRBJ1-1; D possibly corresponds to TRBD1 (6 bases). The CDR3 covers 12 residues. Trimming took 8 bases from V and 0 from J, leaving 7 bases between them. Germline-derived CDR1 and CDR2 are SNHLY and FYNNEI. The full variable domain, with the rest looked up from reference TRBV2 and TRBJ1-1, is EPEVTQTPSHQVTQMGQEVILRCVPISNHLYFYWYRQILGQKVEFLVSFYNNEISEKSEIFDDQFSVERPDGSNFTLKIRSTKLEDSAMYFCASYRVNTEAFFGQGTRLTVV.

The chain links TRBV7-8 to TRBJ2-4, with D perhaps TRBD2 (5 bases). Per germline, CDR1 SGHVS and CDR2 FQNEAQ. This CDR3 contains 16 residues. V was shortened by 5 bases and J by 0 bases, with 14 bases between the two germline ends. This CDR3 reads CASSPTVGLAKNIQYF. As DNA, the CDR3 is TGTGCCAGCAGCCCGACCGTCGGACTAGCCAAAAACATTCAGTACTTC.

V gene TRBV5-1 combines with J gene TRBJ1-6; tentative D call: TRBD1 (5 bases). The V and J ends lost 4 bases and 7 bases respectively, with 15 bases between them. The CDR3 loop spans 15 amino acids. Per germline, CDR1 SGHRS and CDR2 YFSETQ. CDR3 sequence reads: CASSPHLGDNSPLHF. As DNA, the CDR3 is TGCGCCAGCAGCCCGCATTTGGGGGACAATTCACCCCTCCACTTT.

This chain connects TRBV6-5 to TRBJ1-6; D remains ambiguous. V lost 0 bases and J 9 bases, leaving 12 bases between the germline ends. The length of the CDR3 is 15 residues. Looked up from germline, CDR1 is MNHEY and CDR2 is SVGAGI. The CDR3 DNA sequence: TGTGCCAGCAGTTACTCGTACCAGTTCGGTTCACCCCTCCACTTT. Translating it yields CASSYSYQFGSPLHF.